This T cell receptor beta chain stems from a study of post-analysis software for immune sequencing data. Study at large: Relapsing-remitting, secondary progressive and progressive-relapsing forms of multiple sclerosis all featured among disease courses.

This clonotype was observed at least ten times. Its antigen remains unidentified. The TCR beta cDNA libraries carried unique molecular identifiers. Each CDR3 protein gets one entry after TCRdb re-called the PCR reads with MiXCR. The sample has hundreds of thousands of distinct CDR3 sequences; 30% to 45% are singletons. Trimming took off 5 bases at V and 4 bases at J, with 11 bases between the two ends. The CDR3 is 13 residues long. Germline assignment: CDR1 SGHAT and CDR2 FQNNGV. Notes on the study in general: TRBV5-6, TRBV5-1 and TRBV20-1 were among four or five TRBV segments more frequent in patients than controls. A significant reduction in normalized Chao1 diversity was observed in multiple sclerosis patients versus controls. When the samples were clustered directly with F measure, those that had been prepared in the same batch showed strong co-clustering.

The sample consisted of blood. This rearrangement joins TRBV11-2 to TRBJ2-5, with D perhaps matching TRBD1 (6 bases). The clonotype originates from a girl aged 5 to 17 with multiple sclerosis. The DNA of the CDR3 is TGTGCCAGCAGCCCGGACAGAATAGAGACCCAGTACTTC. Its translation: CASSPDRIETQYF.